This T cell receptor (beta chain) was identified during a study of T cells after yellow fever vaccination. This clonotype was found a few times. What it binds is unknown. Template switching with 5'RACE generated the TCR cDNA and added a universal primer site and UMIs. TCRdb processed the 5' RACE reads anew with MiXCR; each CDR3 protein has one entry. This sample yields 230,000 or so distinct CDR3 sequences, of which more than 3.5% are seen a single time; roughly a fifth belongs to the top ten. V trimming: 2 bases; J trimming: 3 bases; junction bases outside the gene matches: 10. CDR3 length: 19 amino acids. Germline CDR1 is SGHRS and CDR2 is YFSETQ. General study results and limits: The booster response re-showed most primary clones: 95% to 96% CD4, almost 90% CD8.

The chain recombines TRBV5-1 with TRBJ2-1; TRBD2 matches at 14 bases. This material consisted of PBMCs, taken 15 days after the yellow fever booster vaccination. The TCR comes from a man between 18 and 29 years old who received the YFV17D yellow fever vaccine. CDR3 coding DNA: TGCGCCAGCAGCTTAGCTTCAGGGACTAGCGGGGGTAGCTACAATGAGCAGTTCTTC. Its translation is CASSLASGTSGGSYNEQFF.